The rows below give T cell receptor beta chains drawn from one sample of a study of blood T cell repertoires in COVID-19. The method was immunoSEQ multiplex PCR; TCRdb's version includes in-frame clones alone and lacks a portion of them. The table has around 290,000 clones, approximately 88% seen once. The sample taken for sequencing was PBMCs or T cells enriched from blood (not recorded which). These receptors were obtained from a woman between 25 and 40 years old who had recovered from COVID-19. CDR3s include the opening cysteine and the closing phenylalanine or tryptophan. Each record gives: J gene, D gene, V gene, clone size, CDR3 protein, CDR3 DNA. A D gene is named only where the DNA matches it firmly. Some rows mark clone size as missing; the rest say once, few, many or name a class of expanded clone.

>TRBJ2-7|TRBD1|TRBV5-4|-
CASSGRQGGYEQYF
TGTGCCAGCAGCGGTAGACAGGGCGGCTACGAGCAGTACTTC
>TRBJ2-7|-|TRBV6-1|-
CASRQGGYEQYF
TGTGCCAGCAGACAGGGTGGCTACGAGCAGTACTTC
>TRBJ2-5|-|TRBV6-5|-
CASSYPTGETQYF
TGTGCCAGCAGTTACCCTACAGGGGAGACCCAGTACTTC
>TRBJ2-7|TRBD1|TRBV27|few
CASSYGTGFYEQYF
TGTGCCAGCAGTTACGGGACAGGGTTCTACGAGCAGTACTTC
>TRBJ2-5|-|TRBV25-1|-
CASSVRSKETQYF
TGTGCCAGCAGTGTCCGGAGCAAAGAGACCCAGTACTTC
>TRBJ2-5|TRBD2|TRBV5-6|once
CASSLSETGGPRTETQYF
TGTGCCAGCAGCTTAAGTGAGACGGGGGGGCCTCGAACGGAGACCCAGTACTTC
>TRBJ2-2|-|TRBV5-1|-
CASSLQTNTGELFF
TGCGCCAGCAGCCTGCAGACGAACACCGGGGAGCTGTTTTTT
>TRBJ1-4|TRBD1|TRBV30|-
CAWSVDRGEKLFF
TGTGCCTGGAGTGTAGACAGGGGTGAAAAACTGTTTTTT
>TRBJ2-7|TRBD2|TRBV7-3|few
CASSIRLAGGSQYF
TGTGCCAGCAGCATCCGTCTAGCGGGAGGGTCCCAGTACTTC
>TRBJ2-7|-|TRBV7-9|-
CASSLPPAGDLYEQYF
TGTGCCAGCAGCCTTCCCCCGGCAGGGGATCTCTACGAGCAGTACTTC